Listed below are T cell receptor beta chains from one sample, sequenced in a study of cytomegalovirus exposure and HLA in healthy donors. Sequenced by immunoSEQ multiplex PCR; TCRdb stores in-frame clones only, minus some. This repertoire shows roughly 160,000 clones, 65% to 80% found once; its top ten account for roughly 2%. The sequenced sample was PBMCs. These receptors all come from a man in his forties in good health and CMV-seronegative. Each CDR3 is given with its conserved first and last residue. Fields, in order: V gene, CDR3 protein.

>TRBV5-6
CASSRTLQGDYGYTF
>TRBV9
CASSATSGRRTGELFF
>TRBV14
CASSQGRLAIYEQYF
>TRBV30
CAWWTGGDTQYF
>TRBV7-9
CSSSLAVGGRAGTGELFF
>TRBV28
CASSLSSSGGFSGANGLTF
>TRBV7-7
CASSKRLDGSYNEQFF
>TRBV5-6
CASLQGKQETQYF
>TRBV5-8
CASSPGQGPSDTEAFF
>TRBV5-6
CASSSSSNQPQHF
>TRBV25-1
CASSPLPETGQHEQYF
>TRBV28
CASSGRDKRNQPQHF
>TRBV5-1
CASSLGPLYNEQFF
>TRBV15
CATSGSGPGVAKNIQYF
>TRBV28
CASSFEGATDTQYF
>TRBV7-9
CASSRVGAEKLFF
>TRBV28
CASRLGPPEGYGYTF
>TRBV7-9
CSSSLQEGGETDTQYF
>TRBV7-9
CASSLEGGLGTEAFF
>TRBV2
CASNSGRATEQFF
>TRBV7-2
CASSSGQGVTNTQYF
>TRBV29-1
CSVPLAGVKDTQYF
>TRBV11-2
CASSSSLSGRALTDTQYF
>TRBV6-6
CASRTSGMYEQYF
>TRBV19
CASSILHSRTSGNTIYF
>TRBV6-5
CASRRDEVGGELFF
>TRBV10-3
CAISPTGDKNSQYF
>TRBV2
CASSDPAGGIGDTQYF
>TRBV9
CASSPMGGAVSGANVLTF
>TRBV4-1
CASSQDWTGLGTQYF
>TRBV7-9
CASSLINRGPSYEQYF